Listed here are 23 T cell receptor beta chains from one sample, sequenced in a study of T cell repertoires in cytomegalovirus infection. TCRdb reanalysed the reads using MiXCR and keeps one entry per CDR3 protein. The sample holds approximately 100,000 distinct CDR3 sequences, about 30% seen once. Their antigens are not known. Sequences were derived from CD8+ T cells from cultured PBMCs, sampled from culture after CMV antigen stimulation. The receptors stem from a human donor in good health (CMV status not recorded). Some clones in this sample may be carry-over from other donors' samples.

This clonotype was recorded many times. This chain joins TRBV15 and TRBJ2-1; perhaps D is TRBD1 or TRBD2 (6 bases each). Germline values: CDR1 LNHNV, CDR2 YYDKDF (reference sequence). The CDR3 length is 17 residues. Trimming took 5 bases from V and 3 from J, leaving 20 bases between them. CDR3 amino acids: CATSHTLGRGRYNEQFF. The CDR3 bases are TGTGCCACCAGCCATACATTAGGACGGGGGCGCTACAATGAGCAGTTCTTC.

The chain recombines TRBV27 with TRBJ2-1; D not resolved. The CDR3 sequence is 15 residues long. The germline V and J ends were trimmed by 3 bases and 3 bases, with 12 bases remaining between them. CDR1 is MNHEY, CDR2 SMNVEV, per germline (reference sequence). The CDR3 DNA follows: TGTGCCAGCAGTTTTGTCAGTTCCTTCTACAATGAGCAGTTCTTC. Its translation is CASSFVSSFYNEQFF.

Regarding this clonotype: The germline gene is not matched at one end of the junction; a read error may be the cause. The chain uses TRBV29-1 and TRBJ2-3; weak D call: TRBD1 (6 bases). The length of the CDR3 is 13 residues. CDR1 and CDR2 (germline): SQVTM, ANQGSEA. In DNA form, the CDR3 reads TGCAGCGTCGAAGGGGGATACACAGATACGCAGTATTTT. This codes for CSVEGGYTDTQYF.

V and J are TRBV28 and TRBJ2-1; 10 bases agree with TRBD1. Germline assignment: CDR1 MDHEN and CDR2 SYDVKM. Trimming took 10 bases from V and 6 from J; bases not matched to a gene: 15. CDR3 length: 16 amino acids. CDR3 amino acids: CANRFPGTGESNEQFF. CDR3 DNA: TGTGCCAACAGATTTCCTGGGACAGGGGAAAGCAATGAGCAGTTCTTC.

This chain joins TRBV5-8 and TRBJ2-3, with 7 bases that match TRBD1. Per germline, CDR1 SGHTS and CDR2 YDEGEE. J lost 6 bases, V lost 4 bases, and 14 bases had no gene match. CDR3 size: 16 residues. The CDR3 DNA reads as TGTGCCAGCAGCGGTAGGGGAACAGGGGATATTGATACGCAGTATTTT. Translating gives CASSGRGTGDIDTQYF.

The rearrangement joins TRBV27 to TRBJ2-1, with a tentative D call TRBD1 (5 bases). The CDR3 is made up of 19 amino acids. V was shortened by 3 bases and J by 6 bases, with 27 bases between the two germline ends. Looked up from germline, CDR1 is MNHEY and CDR2 is SMNVEV (reference sequence). CDR3 coding DNA: TGTGCCAGCAGTTTCTACCCTCGTAGGGGCCGGCTACAATCCAATGAGCAGTTCTTC. It specifies CASSFYPRRGRLQSNEQFF.

This clonotype has a single count. The chain couples TRBV7-9 to TRBJ2-7, with a possible D match to TRBD1 (5 bases). Germline CDR1 and CDR2: SEHNR and FQNEAQ (reference sequence). V was trimmed by 4 bases and J by 2 bases, leaving 12 bases between them. The CDR3 extends over 14 amino acids. The CDR3: CASSSPGPPYEQYF. CDR3 bases: TGTGCCAGCAGCTCCCCAGGGCCTCCCTACGAGCAGTACTTC. The variable domain in full, with the rest retrieved from reference TRBV7-9 and TRBJ2-7, is DTGVSQNPRHKITKRGQNVTFRCDPISEHNRLYWYRQTLGQGPEFLTYFQNEAQLEKSRLLSDRFSAERPKGSFSTLEIQRTEQGDSAMYLCASSSPGPPYEQYFGPGTRLTVT.

This chain uses TRBV2 with TRBJ1-1; D call uncertain. Trimming took off 11 bases at V and 2 bases at J, with 15 bases between the two ends. Per the germline V gene, CDR1 is SNHLY and CDR2 is FYNNEI. The CDR3 has 13 amino acids. In DNA form, the CDR3 reads TGTGCCCTCAAGGCAGCTTCAAACACTGAAGCTTTCTTT. The encoded protein is CALKAASNTEAFF.

This clonotype was recorded many times. The chain is built from TRBV10-3 and TRBJ1-4; no reliable D call. Per germline, CDR1 ENHRY and CDR2 SYGVKD. This CDR3 comprises 13 residues. Trimming removed 8 bases from V and 0 bases from J, with 7 bases in between. The chain's CDR3 is CAIASATNEKLFF. In DNA, the CDR3 is TGTGCCATCGCTTCTGCAACTAATGAAAAACTGTTTTTT.

The chain combines TRBV27 with TRBJ2-1; possibly TRBD1 or TRBD2 for D (5 bases each). Germline-derived CDR1 and CDR2 are MNHEY and SMNVEV (reference sequence). The ends were cut back, 6 bases at V and 4 bases at J, with 16 bases in the middle. The CDR3 is made up of 15 amino acids. CDR3: CASSSGTATYNEQFF. DNA of the CDR3: TGTGCCAGCAGCAGTGGGACCGCCACTTACAATGAGCAGTTCTTC.

The genes are TRBV20-1 and TRBJ1-1; D not resolved. Germline assignment: CDR1 DFQATT and CDR2 SNEGSKA (reference sequence). The V gene lost 0 bases and the J gene lost 1 base, with 9 bases spanning the gap. This CDR3 region has 14 residues. The chain's CDR3 is CSAREKGGNTEAFF. The CDR3, as DNA: TGCAGTGCTAGAGAAAAGGGTGGGAACACTGAAGCTTTCTTT.

CDR3 region: CASSPGLAGLNEQFF. The CDR3, as DNA: TGTGCCAGTAGTCCGGGACTAGCGGGGCTCAATGAGCAGTTCTTC. This chain joins TRBV19 and TRBJ2-1; 13 nucleotides line up with TRBD2. The CDR3 sequence is 15 residues long. Looked up from germline, CDR1 is LNHDA and CDR2 is SQIVND (reference sequence). Unmatched junction bases numbered 4, after V lost 5 bases and J lost 6 bases.

This clonotype has only a few counts. This sequence joins TRBV12-3 or TRBV12-4 and TRBJ1-5; D is unresolved. This CDR3 spans 14 amino acids. Trimming took off 3 bases at V and 5 bases at J, with 11 bases between the two ends. As DNA, the CDR3 is TGTGCCAGCAGTTTGGCGGGCTCTTATCAGCCCCAGCATTTT. Encoded protein: CASSLAGSYQPQHF.

The gene calls are TRBV7-6 and TRBJ2-7; possibly TRBD1 for D (5 bases). V dropped 3 bases and J dropped 3 bases, with 9 bases sitting between them. Germline V CDR1 and CDR2: SGHVS, FNYEAQ. CDR3 length: 13 amino acids. CDR3 bases: TGTGCCAGCAGCTTTGACCAGGGCTACGAGCAGTACTTC. This encodes CASSFDQGYEQYF.

This clonotype occurred many times. The rearrangement links TRBV5-1 to TRBJ2-3; D gene uncertain. Deletions cut 4 bases from V and 1 base from J, with 16 bases between. The germline V gene has CDR1 SGHRS and CDR2 YFSETQ. The CDR3 loop spans 16 amino acids. As DNA, the CDR3 is TGCGCCAGCAGCGGCGGCGGCCTCGGTGGCACAGATACGCAGTATTTT. Translation gives CASSGGGLGGTDTQYF. Variable domain in full (rest from reference TRBV5-1 and TRBJ2-3): KAGVTQTPRYLIKTRGQQVTLSCSPISGHRSVSWYQQTPGQGLQFLFEYFSETQRNKGNFPGRFSGRQFSNSRSEMNVSTLELGDSALYLCASSGGGLGGTDTQYFGPGTRLTVL.

This clonotype was counted at least ten times. V is TRBV7-9 and J is TRBJ2-7, with D possibly matching TRBD1 (5 bases). Germline CDR1 reads SEHNR; CDR2 reads FQNEAQ (reference sequence). Trimming pared 6 bases from V and 3 bases from J, leaving 9 bases between. This CDR3 region has 12 residues. The CDR3 DNA is TGTGCCAGCAGTTTCGACAGCTACGAGCAGTACTTC. Protein product: CASSFDSYEQYF.

This clonotype occurred a few times. This chain links TRBV19 with TRBJ1-1; D is unclear. V lost 1 base and J 3 bases, leaving 9 bases between the germline ends. CDR3 length: 14 amino acids. CDR1 and CDR2 (germline): LNHDA, SQIVND (reference sequence). CDR3 bases: TGTGCCAGTAGTATAGGGGCAGTATACACTGAAGCTTTCTTT. It is translated as CASSIGAVYTEAFF.

This clonotype was detected a few times. The chain carries TRBV27 and TRBJ2-7, with D possibly being TRBD1 (5 bases). The V and J ends lost 2 bases and 1 base respectively, with 12 bases between them. The CDR3 length is 15 residues. Germline-derived CDR1 and CDR2 are MNHEY and SMNVEV (reference sequence). DNA for the CDR3: TGTGCCAGCAGTTTAGGGTCAGGGCAATCCTACGAGCAGTACTTC. Its protein is CASSLGSGQSYEQYF.

This clonotype was observed at least ten times. The chain is built from TRBV28 and TRBJ1-1, with D possibly matching TRBD1 (6 bases). V lost 3 bases to trimming and J lost 1 base, with 12 bases between them. The CDR3 runs to 15 residues. In germline, CDR1 is MDHEN, CDR2 SYDVKM. CDR3 protein: CASSLAGTSNTEAFF. The DNA of the CDR3 is TGTGCCAGCAGTTTGGCCGGGACATCGAACACTGAAGCTTTCTTT. Looking up the rest from reference TRBV28 and TRBJ1-1 gives the full variable domain: DVKVTQSSRYLVKRTGEKVFLECVQDMDHENMFWYRQDPGLGLRLIYFSYDVKMKEKGDIPEGYSVSREKKERFSLILESASTNQTSMYLCASSLAGTSNTEAFFGQGTRLTVV.

The chain couples TRBV2 to TRBJ2-1, with a possible D match to TRBD2 (6 bases). Germline CDR1 reads SNHLY; CDR2 reads FYNNEI. The V end was cut by 7 bases, the J end by 16 bases, with 20 bases between. The CDR3 covers 12 residues. For the CDR3, the DNA is TGTGCCAGCACCAATGAGGGGAGGACGAACTTCTTC. Its protein is CASTNEGRTNFF.

This clonotype was picked up one time. V gene TRBV7-6 combines with J gene TRBJ1-5, with 8 bases lining up with TRBD1. The junction had 9 bases not matched to a gene; V was cut back by 2 bases and J by 0 bases. CDR3 length: 18 amino acids. CDR1 and CDR2 from the germline V gene are SGHVS and FNYEAQ. The CDR3 here is CASSLIRTGLFSNQPQHF. CDR3 nucleotides: TGTGCCAGCAGCTTAATAAGGACAGGGCTATTTAGCAATCAGCCCCAGCATTTT.

Concerning this clonotype itself: A much more abundant neighbour one base away suggests this may be a read error. The chain recombines TRBV5-6 with TRBJ2-3, with D unresolved. The CDR3 is 13 amino acids. The V gene's germline CDR1 is SGHDT and CDR2 YYEEEE. V lost 7 bases to trimming and J lost 6 bases, with 15 bases between them. CDR3 loop: CASSSGEPDTQYF. The CDR3 region has the DNA TGTGCCAGCTCCAGTGGGGAACCCGATACGCAGTATTTT. Combining the CDR3 with reference TRBV5-6 and TRBJ2-3 gives the whole variable domain DAGVTQSPTHLIKTRGQQVTLRCSPKSGHDTVSWYQQALGQGPQFIFQYYEEEERQRGNFPDRFSGHQFPNYSSELNVNALLLGDSALYLCASSSGEPDTQYFGPGTRLTVL.

This clonotype was detected only a few times. This chain uses TRBV12-3 or TRBV12-4 with TRBJ1-2; D remains unclear. The CDR3 has 10 amino acids. V lost 6 bases and J lost 8, with 7 bases in between. The CDR3 bases are TGTGCCAGCAGAGGTCCCGGCTACACCTTC. It encodes CASRGPGYTF.